The text below deals with one T cell receptor (beta chain). Its binding antigen is unknown. Per-nucleotide qualities are absent, and no much larger clonotype sits a single base away. TCRbeta CDR3 regions were amplified from genomic DNA by means of the immunoSEQ Assay, a bias-controlled multiplex PCR. In the source study's methods: The number of nucleated cells in each sample was estimated from the amplification of reference gene primers within the assay. Sequence reads were collapsed and filtered to measure the absolute abundance of every unique TCRbeta CDR3 rearrangement. For each sample, productive Simpson clonality was calculated as the square root of Simpson's diversity index over productive rearrangements. Entries here come from immuneACCESS through TCRdb and include only in-frame sequences with V and J called. Some clones fail to appear in such tables; in the studies checked, an unresolved V gene covers under half of the shortfall, and the cause of the remainder is unknown. Clone size and the V and J calls come from that table; the DNA yielded D and trimming. This sample gives some 200,000 clones in total; just over 85% of them show up just once. Approximately 6.1% of the sample rests with the top ten.

The sample is drawn from a study of blood T cell repertoires in COVID-19 (dated by TCRdb to 2020 to 2021). Regarding the study in general: The collaborator samples originated in the United States, Italy and Spain and spanned the acute and convalescent phases of COVID-19. The material from the prospective study consisted of cDNA or gDNA derived from T cells, B-cell-depleted T cells, or PBMCs. The dataset comprised deeply sampled blood TCRbeta repertoires from subjects exposed to, actively infected with, or recovered from COVID-19. The repertoires were made available in a free public database intended to serve as a resource for research on the immune response to SARS-CoV-2. The samples were drawn from the first 160 participants of the ongoing ImmuneRACE study and from some 1,300 subjects provided by 6 global collaborators. Sample metadata almost always included a de-identified subject ID, COVID-19 status, age in years and sex. Where HLA class I and class II types were available, the types were taken from metadata supplied by the sample provider, not from assay-based typing. On the study overall, not on this receptor specifically: Clinical and demographic metadata were provided uncurated, with the amount varying by source and participant.

Whole blood was collected in K2EDTA tubes by collaborating institutions according to the institutions' own protocols. Collaborator samples were shipped for TCRbeta analysis as frozen whole blood, isolated PBMCs, or DNA extracted from either sample type. V and J are trimmed by 5 bases and 4 bases, and the gene matches miss 6 bases of the junction. The CDR3 holds 15 amino acids from the cysteine to the phenylalanine. This entry keeps only the CDR3 DNA: 45 bases, framed from base 1. The germline V gene (reference sequence) gives CDR1 as PRHDT and CDR2 as FYEKMQ. The sequence was obtained from a man older than 75 with acute or convalescent COVID-19. The specimen was peripheral blood. Recombination joined TRBV13 with TRBJ1-3; TRBD1 matches 9 bases in the middle. The CDR3 reads CASSKRTGVGNTIYF. The base sequence is TGTGCCAGCAGCAAAAGGACAGGGGTCGGAAACACCATATATTTT.